This T cell receptor beta chain was identified during a study of T cell responses to AZD1222 COVID-19 vaccine. Between the trimmed V and J ends, which lost 2 bases and 10 bases, there was a span of 13 bases. The V gene's germline CDR1 is SGHRS and CDR2 YFSETQ. The length of the CDR3 is 14 residues. Using immunoSEQ multiplex PCR, the repertoire was profiled, and TCRdb retains in-frame clones only, with some absent. The sample lists around 100,000 clones, over 75% occurring once. About this clone: Its specificity is not known.

Study-wide points: There were mostly white British donors and more females than males, and clonal diversity was possibly underestimated. Seropositive AZD1222 recipients at baseline numbered only five or six. It was only after the peak T cell response that any repertoires were sampled. Spike-wide coverage was observed for vaccine-associated CD4 TCRs, with dominant responses at 160-218 and 743-854.

The receptor was derived from an adult in good health. The source was peripheral blood, collected on day 0 of MenACWY control vaccination. This chain links TRBV5-1 with TRBJ1-6; no clear D. The CDR3 loop is CASSFNPLESPLHF. The CDR3 coding sequence is TGCGCCAGCAGCTTTAACCCACTGGAGTCACCCCTCCACTTT.